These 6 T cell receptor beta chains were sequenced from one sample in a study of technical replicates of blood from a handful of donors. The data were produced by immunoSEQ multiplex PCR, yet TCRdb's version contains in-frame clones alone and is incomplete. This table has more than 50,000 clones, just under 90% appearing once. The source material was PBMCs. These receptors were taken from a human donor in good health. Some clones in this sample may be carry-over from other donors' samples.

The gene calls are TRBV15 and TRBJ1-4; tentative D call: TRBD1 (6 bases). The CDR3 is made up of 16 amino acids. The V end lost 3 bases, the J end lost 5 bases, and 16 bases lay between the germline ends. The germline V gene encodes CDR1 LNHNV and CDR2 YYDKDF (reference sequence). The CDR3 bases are TGTGCCACCAGCAGTGGTCGGGGCCAGGGGAATGAAAAACTGTTTTTT. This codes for CATSSGRGQGNEKLFF. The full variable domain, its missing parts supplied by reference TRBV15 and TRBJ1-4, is DAMVIQNPRYQVTQFGKPVTLSCSQTLNHNVMYWYQQKSSQAPKLLFHYYDKDFNNEADTPDNFQSRRPNTSFCFLDIRSPGLGDTAMYLCATSSGRGQGNEKLFFGSGTQLSVL.

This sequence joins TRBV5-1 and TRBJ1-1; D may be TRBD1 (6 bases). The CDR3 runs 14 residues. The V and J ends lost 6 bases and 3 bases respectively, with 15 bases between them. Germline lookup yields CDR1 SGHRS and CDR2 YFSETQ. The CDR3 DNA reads TGCGCCAGCAACCTAGCAGGGGCGGACACTGAAGCTTTCTTT. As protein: CASNLAGADTEAFF.

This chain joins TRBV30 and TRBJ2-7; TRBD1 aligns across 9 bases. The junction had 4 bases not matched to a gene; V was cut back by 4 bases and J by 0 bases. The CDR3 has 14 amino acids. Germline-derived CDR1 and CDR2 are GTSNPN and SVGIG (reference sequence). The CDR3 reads CAWTKTGGSYEQYF. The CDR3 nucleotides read TGTGCCTGGACAAAGACAGGGGGCTCCTACGAGCAGTACTTC.

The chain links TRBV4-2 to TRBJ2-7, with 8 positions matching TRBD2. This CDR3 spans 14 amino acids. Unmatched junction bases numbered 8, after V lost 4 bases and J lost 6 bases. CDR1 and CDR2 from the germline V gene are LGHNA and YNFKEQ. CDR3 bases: TGTGCCAGCAGCCCGATATCCGCGGGAGGCGAGCAGTACTTC. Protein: CASSPISAGGEQYF.

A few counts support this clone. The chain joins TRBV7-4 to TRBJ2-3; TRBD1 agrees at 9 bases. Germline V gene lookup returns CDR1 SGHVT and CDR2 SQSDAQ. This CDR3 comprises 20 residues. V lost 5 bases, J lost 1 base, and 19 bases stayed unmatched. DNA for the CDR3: TGTGCCAGCAGCCACCGGGACAGGGAATTAATCCCTTCGGGCACAGATACGCAGTATTTT. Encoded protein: CASSHRDRELIPSGTDTQYF.

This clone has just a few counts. CDR3 nucleotides: TGTGCCAGCAGCTCGCTAGCGGTGGGGACCGGGGAGCTGTTTTTT. Its translation is CASSSLAVGTGELFF. V gene TRBV13 combines with J gene TRBJ2-2; 7 nucleotides line up with TRBD2. The trim removed 4 bases at V and 5 bases at J, leaving 7 bases unmatched. CDR1 is PRHDT and CDR2 is FYEKMQ in the germline V gene (reference sequence). This CDR3 is built from 15 residues. Combining the CDR3 with reference TRBV13 and TRBJ2-2 gives the whole variable domain AAGVIQSPRHLIKEKRETATLKCYPIPRHDTVYWYQQGPGQDPQFLISFYEKMQSDKGSIPDRFSAQQFSDYHSELNMSSLELGDSALYFCASSSLAVGTGELFFGEGSRLTVL.